This TCR beta chain came from a study of technical replicates of blood from a few donors. TCRdb keeps only in-frame clones here, not all; method: immunoSEQ multiplex PCR. The sample records more than 90,000 clones, nearly 96% being singletons. This clone was observed once. The sequencing input was T cells isolated from PBMCs. This receptor was taken from a human donor in good health.

This CDR3 is CASSDKGRYYGYTF. CDR3 in DNA: TGTGCCAGCAGCGACAAGGGGAGGTACTATGGCTACACCTTC. J is TRBJ1-2 and V is TRBV13, with TRBD1 as a possible D gene (5 bases). Per germline, CDR1 PRHDT and CDR2 FYEKMQ (reference sequence). The CDR3 totals 14 residues. V was clipped by 5 bases and J by 3 bases, with 13 bases between them.